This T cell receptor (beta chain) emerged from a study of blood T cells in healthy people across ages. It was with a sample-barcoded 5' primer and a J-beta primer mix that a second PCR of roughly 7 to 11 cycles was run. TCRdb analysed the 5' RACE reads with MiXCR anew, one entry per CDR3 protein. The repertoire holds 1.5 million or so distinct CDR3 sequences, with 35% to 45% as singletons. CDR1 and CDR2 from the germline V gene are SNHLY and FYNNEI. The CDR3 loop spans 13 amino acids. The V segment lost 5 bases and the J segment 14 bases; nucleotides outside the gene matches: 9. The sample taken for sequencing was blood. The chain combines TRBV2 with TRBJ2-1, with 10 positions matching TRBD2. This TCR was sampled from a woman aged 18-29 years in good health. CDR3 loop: CASSRGTSDLKFF. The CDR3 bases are TGTGCCAGCAGTAGGGGGACTAGCGATCTGAAGTTCTTC.